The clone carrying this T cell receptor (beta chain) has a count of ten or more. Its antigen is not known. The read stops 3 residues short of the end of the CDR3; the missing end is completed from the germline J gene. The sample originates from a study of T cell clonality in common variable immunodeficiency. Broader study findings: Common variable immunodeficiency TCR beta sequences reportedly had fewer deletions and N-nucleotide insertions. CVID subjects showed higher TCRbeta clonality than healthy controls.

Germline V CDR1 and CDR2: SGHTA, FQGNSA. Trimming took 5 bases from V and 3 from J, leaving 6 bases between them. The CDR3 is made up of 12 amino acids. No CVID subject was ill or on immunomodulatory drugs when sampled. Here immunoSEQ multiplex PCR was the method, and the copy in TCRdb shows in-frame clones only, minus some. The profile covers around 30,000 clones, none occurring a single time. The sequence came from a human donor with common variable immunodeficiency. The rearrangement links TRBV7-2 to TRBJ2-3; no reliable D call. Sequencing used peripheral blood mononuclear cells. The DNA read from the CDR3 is TGTGCCAGCAGCCCGCGAACAGATACG. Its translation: CASSPRTDT. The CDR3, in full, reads CASSPRTDTQYF.